This is a list of T cell receptor beta chains from one sample in a study of OX40 agonist ivuxolimab in advanced cancers. Clones were sequenced by immunoSEQ multiplex PCR, and TCRdb holds only the in-frame ones, with some missing. The sample has around 20,000 clones; 60% to 80% are singletons. This material consisted of CD4+ or CD8+ T cells sorted from blood, taken in a trial of the OX40 agonist ivuxolimab. These receptor sequences come from an adult with an advanced solid tumor such as melanoma, head and neck, liver or kidney cancer. The CDR3 runs from the conserved cysteine through the conserved F or W. Fields, in order: V gene, J gene, D gene, clone size, CDR3 protein, CDR3 DNA. The D gene is left open where the match is weak. Not every row has a clone size; where given, it reads once, few, many or a size class.

>TRBV6-5|TRBJ2-7|.|.
CASRAGDGSEQYF
TGTGCCAGCAGGGCAGGGGATGGTTCCGAGCAGTACTTC
>TRBV13|TRBJ2-5|.|once
CASSHNEGGGKETQYF
TGTGCCAGCAGCCATAACGAGGGAGGGGGGAAAGAGACCCAGTACTTC
>TRBV6-1|TRBJ1-1|TRBD1|.
CASSEAARQGAYTAFF
TGTGCCAGCAGTGAAGCGGCTCGGCAGGGGGCGTATACGGCTTTCTTT
>TRBV10-3|TRBJ1-1|.|.
CAIRDTGSTEAFF
TGTGCCATCAGAGACACAGGGTCCACTGAAGCTTTCTTT
>TRBV5-1|TRBJ2-7|.|.
CASSFGRDADEQYF
TGCGCCAGCAGCTTTGGCAGGGACGCCGACGAGCAGTACTTC
>TRBV28|TRBJ1-5|.|.
CASSSAESRDQPQHF
TGTGCCAGCAGTTCCGCCGAAAGTAGGGATCAGCCCCAGCATTTT
>TRBV7-2|TRBJ2-7|.|.
CASSLQTSYEQYF
TGTGCCAGCAGCTTACAAACTTCCTACGAGCAGTACTTC
>TRBV10-2|TRBJ2-1|TRBD2|.
CASSGIAGVYNEQFF
TGCGCCAGCAGTGGTATAGCGGGAGTTTACAATGAGCAGTTCTTC
>TRBV4-1|TRBJ2-1|.|.
CASSQDRVVPFF
TGCGCCAGCAGCCAAGATAGGGTAGTACCGTTCTTC
>TRBV5-1|TRBJ2-7|.|.
CASSFGGAAYEQYF
TGCGCCAGCAGCTTCGGCGGGGCTGCTTACGAGCAGTACTTC
>TRBV19|TRBJ2-7|.|once
CASSAGPAEQYF
TGTGCCAGTAGTGCGGGGCCGGCCGAGCAGTACTTC
>TRBV5-4|TRBJ1-4|.|once
CASSQANRDNEKLFF
TGTGCCAGCAGCCAAGCTAACAGGGATAATGAAAAACTGTTTTTT
>TRBV28|TRBJ2-1|.|few
CASSLGAGYNEQFF
TGTGCCAGCAGTTTAGGGGCAGGTTACAATGAGCAGTTCTTC
>TRBV6-5|TRBJ2-3|TRBD1|.
CASSYGQGATDTQYF
TGTGCCAGCAGTTACGGACAGGGGGCAACAGATACGCAGTATTTT
>TRBV28|TRBJ1-1|.|.
CASSLWGIRTEAFF
TGTGCCAGCAGTTTATGGGGGATTCGCACTGAAGCTTTCTTT
>TRBV5-4|TRBJ2-7|TRBD2|medium-sized
CASRERGSSGEQYF
TGTGCCAGCAGGGAGCGCGGGAGTTCAGGAGAGCAGTACTTC
>TRBV27|TRBJ2-7|.|.
CASSPGTPVGEQYF
TGTGCCAGCAGCCCCGGGACACCGGTGGGCGAGCAGTACTTC
>TRBV6-4|TRBJ2-1|TRBD2|.
CASSDEAGKFEQFF
TGTGCCAGCAGTGACGAAGCGGGAAAGTTTGAGCAGTTCTTC
>TRBV13|TRBJ2-7|.|.
CASSLEGEQYF
TGTGCCAGCAGCTTAGAGGGGGAGCAGTACTTC
>TRBV7-3|TRBJ1-6|TRBD1|.
CASPLGDSYNSPLHF
TGTGCCAGTCCGTTGGGGGACAGTTATAATTCACCCCTCCACTTT
>TRBV7-3|TRBJ1-1|TRBD1|.
CASSSETGLTEAFF
TGTGCCAGCAGCTCGGAGACAGGGCTAACGGAAGCTTTCTTT
>TRBV19|TRBJ1-1|.|few
CASSTIGAGKLDTEAFF
TGTGCCAGTAGTACTATAGGGGCAGGGAAGTTGGACACTGAAGCTTTCTTT
>TRBV19|TRBJ2-3|.|.
CASTASQIADTQYF
TGTGCCAGTACCGCGAGCCAGATCGCAGATACGCAGTATTTT
>TRBV6-5|TRBJ1-2|.|.
CASSRGNYGYTF
TGTGCCAGCAGCAGGGGTAATTATGGCTACACCTTC
>TRBV4-2|TRBJ2-1|.|medium-sized
CASSQGREFYNEQFF
TGTGCCAGCAGCCAAGGAAGAGAGTTCTACAATGAGCAGTTCTTC
>TRBV10-2|TRBJ2-1|.|.
CASSDPSSGYQNEQFF
TGCGCCAGCAGTGACCCTTCGAGCGGGTATCAGAATGAGCAGTTCTTC
>TRBV7-8|TRBJ2-3|.|.
CASSPLGADTQYF
TGTGCCAGCAGCCCCCTAGGGGCAGATACGCAGTATTTT
>TRBV7-2|TRBJ2-2|.|.
CASSSEGGGLRTGELFF
TGTGCCAGCAGCTCCGAGGGGGGCGGTTTAAGAACCGGGGAGCTGTTTTTT
>TRBV10-1|TRBJ1-1|.|medium-sized
CASSDVQGRGNTEAFF
TGCGCCAGCAGTGATGTCCAGGGAAGAGGGAACACTGAAGCTTTCTTT
>TRBV7-9|TRBJ1-3|.|.
CASSSTGSGNTIYF
TGTGCCAGCAGCTCCACAGGGTCCGGAAACACCATATATTTT
>TRBV19|TRBJ1-2|.|.
CASSPWTVPNYGYTF
TGTGCCAGTAGTCCCTGGACAGTACCAAACTATGGCTACACCTTC
>TRBV9|TRBJ2-3|.|.
CASSVAAITDTQYF
TGTGCCAGCAGCGTAGCTGCCATCACAGATACGCAGTATTTT
>TRBV13|TRBJ1-1|.|.
CASRPTGYTEAFF
TGTGCCAGCAGACCAACAGGGTACACTGAAGCTTTCTTT
>TRBV29-1|TRBJ2-1|TRBD2|.
CSVDKAGGGNEQFF
TGCAGCGTTGATAAGGCGGGGGGTGGCAATGAGCAGTTCTTC
>TRBV28|TRBJ1-5|TRBD1|medium-sized
CASSPTGSHSNQPQHF
TGTGCCAGCAGTCCGACAGGGAGTCATAGCAATCAGCCCCAGCATTTT
>TRBV6-4|TRBJ2-2|.|few
CASRTGIGTGELFF
TGTGCCAGCAGAACAGGGATCGGGACCGGGGAGCTGTTTTTT
>TRBV11-1|TRBJ2-7|TRBD2|.
CASSAILAGGPEQYF
TGTGCCAGCAGTGCAATCTTAGCGGGAGGTCCCGAGCAGTACTTC
>TRBV11-3|TRBJ2-1|.|.
CASSRTGSSYNEQFF
TGTGCCAGCAGTCGAACAGGGAGCTCCTACAATGAGCAGTTCTTC
>TRBV7-8|TRBJ2-2|.|.
CASSLVSTGELFF
TGTGCCAGCAGCTTAGTGAGCACCGGGGAGCTGTTTTTT
>TRBV7-2|TRBJ1-2|.|.
CASSPTYYRDLNYGYTF
TGTGCCAGCAGCCCTACTTATTACAGGGACTTAAACTATGGCTACACCTTC
>TRBV5-4|TRBJ2-7|TRBD1|.
CASSLLTGDEQYF
TGTGCCAGCAGCTTGCTCACAGGGGACGAGCAGTACTTC
>TRBV6-1|TRBJ1-2|.|.
CASSEGGFGYGYTF
TGTGCCAGCAGTGAAGGAGGGTTTGGCTATGGCTACACCTTC
>TRBV7-3|TRBJ1-6|.|.
CASSPGQRNSPLHF
TGTGCCAGCAGCCCAGGACAGAGGAATTCACCCCTCCACTTT
>TRBV5-4|TRBJ1-2|.|.
CASSFWSNYGYTF
TGTGCCAGCAGCTTTTGGAGTAACTATGGCTACACCTTC
>TRBV5-1|TRBJ2-1|TRBD2|once
CASSLRLAPYNEQFF
TGCGCCAGCAGCTTGCGACTAGCGCCCTACAATGAGCAGTTCTTC
>TRBV5-1|TRBJ2-1|.|medium-sized
CASSLEAPIVDEQFF
TGCGCCAGCAGCTTGGAGGCCCCCATAGTGGATGAGCAGTTCTTC
>TRBV6-1|TRBJ1-2|.|few
CASRVDQGSYGYTF
TGTGCCAGCAGGGTCGATCAGGGATCGTATGGCTACACCTTC
>TRBV19|TRBJ2-2|.|.
CASSIGRLVGELFF
TGTGCCAGTAGTATAGGTAGACTAGTCGGGGAGCTGTTTTTT
>TRBV5-1|TRBJ2-7|TRBD1|.
CASSLPRDRALAGAYEQYF
TGCGCCAGCAGCTTGCCCCGGGACAGGGCTTTGGCGGGAGCGTACGAGCAGTACTTC
>TRBV2|TRBJ2-3|.|.
CASSEGDTQYF
TGTGCCAGCAGTGAAGGAGATACGCAGTATTTT
>TRBV19|TRBJ2-5|.|.
CASSPRLQETQYF
TGTGCCAGCTCACCACGGTTACAAGAGACCCAGTACTTC
>TRBV11-2|TRBJ2-1|.|.
CASSPLDNEQFF
TGTGCCAGCAGCCCATTAGACAATGAGCAGTTCTTC
>TRBV27|TRBJ2-5|TRBD2|.
CASSLGTSVSQETQYF
TGTGCCAGCAGTCTCGGGACTAGCGTTAGCCAAGAGACCCAGTACTTC
>TRBV11-3|TRBJ2-7|TRBD1|once
CASRSGGQKITKKHEQYF
TGTGCCAGCAGATCAGGGGGACAGAAAATAACAAAGAAACACGAGCAGTACTTC
>TRBV6-1|TRBJ2-7|.|.
CASSEIRQPEQYF
TGTGCCAGCAGTGAAATAAGGCAGCCCGAGCAGTACTTC
>TRBV11-2|TRBJ1-1|.|.
CASSYGRGGSPMNTEAFF
TGTGCCAGCAGCTACGGTCGGGGGGGTAGTCCCATGAACACTGAAGCTTTCTTT
>TRBV28|TRBJ1-1|.|.
CASSTEQDPEAFF
TGTGCCAGCAGTACGGAACAGGATCCAGAAGCTTTCTTT
>TRBV7-4|TRBJ2-3|.|.
CASSYSPSESTDTQYF
TGTGCCAGCAGCTATTCCCCCAGCGAAAGCACAGATACGCAGTATTTT
>TRBV9|TRBJ2-2|.|.
CASSVDGGTGELFF
TGTGCCAGCAGCGTAGACGGAGGCACCGGGGAGCTGTTTTTT
>TRBV7-8|TRBJ2-7|TRBD1|.
CASSFRGEQYF
TGTGCCAGCAGCTTCAGGGGGGAGCAGTACTTC